This T cell receptor beta chain appears in the sequencing data of a study of CD8+ T cells in alopecia areata. Study summary: For treated patients, severity scores reflected the percentage of scalp area affected. Study conclusions and caveats: Links between baseline CD8+ expansion and response need larger treated cohorts.

In the case of this clone: Antigen specificity is unknown.

Documented treatment: oral pan-JAK inhibitor, 5-10 mg twice daily. Alopecia areata patients gave lesional scalp punch biopsies and peripheral blood samples. Investigators isolated RNA and reverse transcribed it into cDNA to act as the sequencing template. Method: immunoSEQ multiplex PCR; TCRdb's copy keeps in-frame clones and lacks some. This table holds about 180,000 clones, approximately 55% found once. The source is a human donor with alopecia areata. The specimen comprised CD8+ T cells sorted from blood, sampled at week 24, from a patient treated with tofacitinib.

The CDR3 loop reads CASSQTGQPYGYTF. The CDR3 DNA reads as TGTGCCAGCAGTCAGACCGGACAGCCCTATGGCTACACCTTC. V and J are TRBV7-9 and TRBJ1-2; D is perhaps TRBD1 (6 bases). The CDR3 has 14 amino acids. Germline V gene sequence: CDR1 SEHNR, CDR2 FQNEAQ (reference sequence). Trimming shortened V by 6 bases and J by 4 bases, and 15 bases separated the two germline ends.